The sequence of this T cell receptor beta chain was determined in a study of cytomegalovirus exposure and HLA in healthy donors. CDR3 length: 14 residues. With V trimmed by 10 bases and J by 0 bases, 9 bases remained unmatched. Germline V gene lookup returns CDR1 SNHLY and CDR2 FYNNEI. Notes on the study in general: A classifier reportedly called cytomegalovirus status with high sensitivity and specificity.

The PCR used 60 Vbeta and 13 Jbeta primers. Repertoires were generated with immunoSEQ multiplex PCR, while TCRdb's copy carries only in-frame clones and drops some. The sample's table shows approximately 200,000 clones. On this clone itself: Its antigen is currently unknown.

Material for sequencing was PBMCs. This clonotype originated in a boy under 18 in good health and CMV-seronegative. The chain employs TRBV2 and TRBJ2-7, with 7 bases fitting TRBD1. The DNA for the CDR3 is TGTGCCACCTCGGGGCAGGGGGTCTCCTACGAGCAGTACTTC. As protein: CATSGQGVSYEQYF.